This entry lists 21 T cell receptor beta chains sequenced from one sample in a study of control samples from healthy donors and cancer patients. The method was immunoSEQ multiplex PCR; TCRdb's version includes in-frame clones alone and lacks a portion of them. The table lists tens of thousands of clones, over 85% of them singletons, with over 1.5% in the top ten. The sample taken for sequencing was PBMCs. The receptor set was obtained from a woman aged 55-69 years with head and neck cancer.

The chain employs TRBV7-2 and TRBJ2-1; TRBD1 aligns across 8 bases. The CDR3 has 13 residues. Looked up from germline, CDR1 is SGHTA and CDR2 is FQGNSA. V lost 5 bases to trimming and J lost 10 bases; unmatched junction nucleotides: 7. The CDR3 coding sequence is TGTGCCAGCAGCCAGGGACAGGTTCAAGAGCAGTTCTTC. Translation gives CASSQGQVQEQFF.

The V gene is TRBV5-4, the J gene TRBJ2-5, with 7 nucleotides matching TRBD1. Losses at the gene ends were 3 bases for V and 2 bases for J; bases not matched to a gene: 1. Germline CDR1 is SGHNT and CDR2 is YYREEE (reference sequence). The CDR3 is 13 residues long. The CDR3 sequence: CASSYRGQETQYF. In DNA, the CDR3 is TGTGCCAGCAGCTACAGGGGTCAAGAGACCCAGTACTTC.

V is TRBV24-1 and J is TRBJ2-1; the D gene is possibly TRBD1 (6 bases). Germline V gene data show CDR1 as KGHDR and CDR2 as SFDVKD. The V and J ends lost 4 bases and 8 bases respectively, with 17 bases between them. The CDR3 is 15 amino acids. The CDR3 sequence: CATSDYRDKVHEQFF. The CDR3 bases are TGTGCCACCAGTGACTACCGGGACAAGGTTCATGAGCAGTTCTTC.

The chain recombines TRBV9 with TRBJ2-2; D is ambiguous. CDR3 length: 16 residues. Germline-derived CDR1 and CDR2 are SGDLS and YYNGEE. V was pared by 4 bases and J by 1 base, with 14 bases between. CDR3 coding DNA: TGTGCCAGCAGCCCCTATGGTGCCCAGAACACCGGGGAGCTGTTTTTT. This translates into CASSPYGAQNTGELFF.

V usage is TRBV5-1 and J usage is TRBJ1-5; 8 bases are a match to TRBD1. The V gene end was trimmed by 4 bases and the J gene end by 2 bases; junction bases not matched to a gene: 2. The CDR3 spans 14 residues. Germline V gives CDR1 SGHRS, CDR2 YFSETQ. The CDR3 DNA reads TGCGCCAGCAGCACGGGACAGGGCAATCAGCCCCAGCATTTT. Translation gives CASSTGQGNQPQHF.

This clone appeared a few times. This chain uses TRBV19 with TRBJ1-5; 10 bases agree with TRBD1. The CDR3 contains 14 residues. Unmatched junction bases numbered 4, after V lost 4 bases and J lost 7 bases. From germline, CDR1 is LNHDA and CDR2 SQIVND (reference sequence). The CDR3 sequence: CASSRTGGDQPQHF. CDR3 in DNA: TGTGCCAGTAGTAGGACAGGGGGGGACCAGCCCCAGCATTTT.

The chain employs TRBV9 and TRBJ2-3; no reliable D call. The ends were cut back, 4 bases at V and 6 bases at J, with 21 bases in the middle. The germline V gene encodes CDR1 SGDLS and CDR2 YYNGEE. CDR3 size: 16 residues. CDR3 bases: TGTGCCAGCAGCCCCCCTCCCGCGCTGACCAGCGATACGCAGTATTTT. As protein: CASSPPPALTSDTQYF.

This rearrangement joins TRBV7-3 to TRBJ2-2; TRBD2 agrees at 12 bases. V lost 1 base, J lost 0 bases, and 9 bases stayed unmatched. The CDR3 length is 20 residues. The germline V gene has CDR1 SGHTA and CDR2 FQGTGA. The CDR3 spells CASSLSSGLAGGPNTGELFF. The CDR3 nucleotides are TGTGCCAGCAGCTTAAGTTCGGGGCTAGCGGGAGGGCCGAACACCGGGGAGCTGTTTTTT.

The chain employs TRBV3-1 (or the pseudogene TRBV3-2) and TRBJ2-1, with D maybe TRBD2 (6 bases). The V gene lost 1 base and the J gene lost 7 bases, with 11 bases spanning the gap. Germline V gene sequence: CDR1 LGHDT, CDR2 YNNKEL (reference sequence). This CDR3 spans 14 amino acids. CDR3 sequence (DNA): TGTGCCAGCAGCCAAGCGGGAGTGGCGAATGAGCAGTTCTTC. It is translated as CASSQAGVANEQFF.

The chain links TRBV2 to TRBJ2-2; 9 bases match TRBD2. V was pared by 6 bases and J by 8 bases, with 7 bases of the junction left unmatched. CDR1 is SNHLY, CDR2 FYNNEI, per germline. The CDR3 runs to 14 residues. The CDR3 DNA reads TGTGCCAGCAGGACCGGGACTAGCTCGGGGGAGCTGTTTTTT. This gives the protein CASRTGTSSGELFF.

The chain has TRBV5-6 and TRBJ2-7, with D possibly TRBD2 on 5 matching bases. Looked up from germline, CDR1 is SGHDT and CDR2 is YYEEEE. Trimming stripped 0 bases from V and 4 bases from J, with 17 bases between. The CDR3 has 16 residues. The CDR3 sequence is CASSLAVLAGGYEQYF. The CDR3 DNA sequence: TGTGCCAGCAGCTTGGCCGTGCTTGCGGGTGGTTACGAGCAGTACTTC.

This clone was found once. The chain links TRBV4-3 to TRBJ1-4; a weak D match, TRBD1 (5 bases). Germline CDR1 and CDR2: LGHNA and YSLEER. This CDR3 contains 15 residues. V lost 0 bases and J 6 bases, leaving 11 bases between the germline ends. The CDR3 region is CASSQEEGRDEKLFF. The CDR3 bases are TGCGCCAGCAGCCAAGAAGAGGGGAGGGATGAAAAACTGTTTTTT.

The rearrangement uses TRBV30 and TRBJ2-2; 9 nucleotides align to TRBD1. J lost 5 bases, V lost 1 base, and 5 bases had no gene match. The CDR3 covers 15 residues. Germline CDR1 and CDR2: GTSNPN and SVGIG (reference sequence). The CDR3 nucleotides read TGTGCCTGGAGTGCCGGGACAGGGTTGACCGGGGAGCTGTTTTTT. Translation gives CAWSAGTGLTGELFF.

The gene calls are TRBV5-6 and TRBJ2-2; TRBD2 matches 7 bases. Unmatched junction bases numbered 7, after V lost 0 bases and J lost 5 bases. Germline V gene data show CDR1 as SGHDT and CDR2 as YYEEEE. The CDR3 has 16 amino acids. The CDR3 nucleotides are TGTGCCAGCAGCTTGGTGTCGGCTAGCGGAACCGGGGAGCTGTTTTTT. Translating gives CASSLVSASGTGELFF. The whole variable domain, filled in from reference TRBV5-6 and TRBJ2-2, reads DAGVTQSPTHLIKTRGQQVTLRCSPKSGHDTVSWYQQALGQGPQFIFQYYEEEERQRGNFPDRFSGHQFPNYSSELNVNALLLGDSALYLCASSLVSASGTGELFFGEGSRLTVL.

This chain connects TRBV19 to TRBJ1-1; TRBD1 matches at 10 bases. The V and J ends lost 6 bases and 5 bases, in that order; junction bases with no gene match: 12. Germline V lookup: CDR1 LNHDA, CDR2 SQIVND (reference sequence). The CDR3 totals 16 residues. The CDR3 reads CASSHWDRGFFTEAFF. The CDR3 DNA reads TGTGCCAGTAGCCACTGGGACAGGGGCTTTTTTACTGAAGCTTTCTTT.

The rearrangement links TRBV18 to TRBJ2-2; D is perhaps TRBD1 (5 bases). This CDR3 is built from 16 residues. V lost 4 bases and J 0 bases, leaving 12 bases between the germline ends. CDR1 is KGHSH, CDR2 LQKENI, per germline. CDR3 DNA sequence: TGTGCCAGCTCACGACGGACGGACACGAACACCGGGGAGCTGTTTTTT. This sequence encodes CASSRRTDTNTGELFF.

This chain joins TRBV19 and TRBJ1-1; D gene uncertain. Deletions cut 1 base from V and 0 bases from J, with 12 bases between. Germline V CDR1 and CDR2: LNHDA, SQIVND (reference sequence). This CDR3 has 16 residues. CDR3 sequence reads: CASSIGGEGMNTEAFF. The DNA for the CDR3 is TGTGCCAGTAGTATAGGGGGAGAGGGTATGAACACTGAAGCTTTCTTT.

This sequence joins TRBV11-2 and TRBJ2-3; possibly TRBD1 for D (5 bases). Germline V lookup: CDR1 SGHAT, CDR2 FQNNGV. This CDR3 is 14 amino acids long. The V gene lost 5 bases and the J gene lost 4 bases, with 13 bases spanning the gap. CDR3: CASSPSRVSDTQYF. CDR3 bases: TGTGCCAGCAGCCCATCCAGGGTATCAGATACGCAGTATTTT.

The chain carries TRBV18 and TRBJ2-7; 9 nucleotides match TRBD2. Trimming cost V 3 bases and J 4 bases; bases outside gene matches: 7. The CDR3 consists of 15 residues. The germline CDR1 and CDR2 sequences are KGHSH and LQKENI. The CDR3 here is CASSPRVAGEYEQYF. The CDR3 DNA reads TGTGCCAGCTCACCCCGGGTAGCGGGAGAATACGAGCAGTACTTC. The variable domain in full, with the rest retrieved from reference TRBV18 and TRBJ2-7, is NAGVMQNPRHLVRRRGQEARLRCSPMKGHSHVYWYRQLPEEGLKFMVYLQKENIIDESGMPKERFSAEFPKEGPSILRIQQVVRGDSAAYFCASSPRVAGEYEQYFGPGTRLTVT.

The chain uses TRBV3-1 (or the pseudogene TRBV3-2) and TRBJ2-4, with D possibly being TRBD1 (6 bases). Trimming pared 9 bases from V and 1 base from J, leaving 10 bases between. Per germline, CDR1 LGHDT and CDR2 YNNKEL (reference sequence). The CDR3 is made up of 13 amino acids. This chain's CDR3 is CASGDIAKNIQYF. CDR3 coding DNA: TGTGCCAGTGGGGACATTGCCAAAAACATTCAGTACTTC.

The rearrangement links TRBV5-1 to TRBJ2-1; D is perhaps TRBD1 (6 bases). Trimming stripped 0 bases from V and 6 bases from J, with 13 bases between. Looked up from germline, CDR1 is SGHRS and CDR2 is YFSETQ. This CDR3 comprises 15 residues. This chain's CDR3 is CASSLEQGWVNEQFF. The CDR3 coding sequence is TGCGCCAGCAGCTTGGAACAGGGTTGGGTCAATGAGCAGTTCTTC.